This passage covers 32 T cell receptor beta chains from one sample sequenced in a study of CD8 T cells in ankylosing spondylitis. MiXCR, applied by TCRdb to the 5' RACE reads, yields one record per CDR3 protein. The sample yields 80,000 to 90,000 distinct CDR3 sequences, roughly 30% seen once. The sample consisted of blood, either unsorted or a sorted T cell fraction (not recorded which). These receptors were collected from a male donor with ankylosing spondylitis or in good health (not recorded which).

The genes are TRBV5-1 and TRBJ2-7, with a weak D call TRBD1 (6 bases). The CDR3 spans 13 residues. The V end was cut by 1 base, the J end by 6 bases, with 11 bases between. From germline, CDR1 is SGHRS and CDR2 YFSETQ. CDR3 region: CASSLQQGSEQYF. The DNA for the CDR3 is TGCGCCAGCAGCTTGCAACAGGGTAGCGAGCAGTACTTC.

This chain links TRBV7-2 with TRBJ2-3; D gene ambiguous. CDR3 size: 14 residues. From germline, CDR1 is SGHTA and CDR2 FQGNSA. The V gene lost 5 bases and the J gene lost 1 base, with 10 bases spanning the gap. The CDR3 is CASSPQSGTDTQYF. CDR3 nucleotide sequence: TGTGCCAGCAGCCCGCAGTCGGGCACAGATACGCAGTATTTT.

This clonotype was counted a few times. The rearrangement links TRBV6-5 to TRBJ2-1, with D maybe TRBD2 (5 bases). V lost 7 bases to trimming and J lost 8 bases, with 9 bases between them. CDR1 is MNHEY, CDR2 SVGAGI, per germline. The CDR3 totals 11 residues. CDR3 loop: CASMLGDEQFF. The CDR3 DNA is TGTGCCAGCATGTTGGGAGATGAGCAGTTCTTC.

There are a few counts of this clonotype. This sequence joins TRBV6-1 and TRBJ1-1; 8 nucleotides line up with TRBD1. This CDR3 contains 13 residues. Germline values: CDR1 MNHNS, CDR2 SASEGT. V shed 6 bases, J shed 4 bases, and the junction held 4 bases outside the gene matches. The DNA of the CDR3 is TGTGCCAGCAGGATAGACAGGGGCACTGAAGCTTTCTTT. Protein: CASRIDRGTEAFF.

The chain joins TRBV20-1 to TRBJ2-7, with TRBD1 identical over 8 bases. Germline CDR1 and CDR2: DFQATT and SNEGSKA (reference sequence). The CDR3 runs 13 residues. After removal of 6 bases from V and 3 bases from J, the junction contained 7 bases not matched to a gene. CDR3 protein: CSAGTGIIYEQYV. The CDR3, as DNA: TGCAGTGCCGGGACAGGTATAATCTACGAGCAGTACGTC.

CDR3 DNA: TGTGCCAGCAGTGAAAATAGGGAAGAGACCCAGTACTTC. It translates to CASSENREETQYF. The genes are TRBV2 and TRBJ2-5, with D hard to call. With 2 bases removed from V and 3 bases from J, the gap between germline ends came to 7 bases. This CDR3 has 13 residues. Per germline, CDR1 SNHLY and CDR2 FYNNEI. Variable domain in full (rest from reference TRBV2 and TRBJ2-5): EPEVTQTPSHQVTQMGQEVILRCVPISNHLYFYWYRQILGQKVEFLVSFYNNEISEKSEIFDDQFSVERPDGSNFTLKIRSTKLEDSAMYFCASSENREETQYFGPGTRLLVL.

This clonotype was counted a single time. The rearrangement uses TRBV18 and TRBJ2-2; 9 bases match TRBD1. The CDR3 contains 16 residues. The V and J ends lost 3 bases and 3 bases, in that order; junction bases with no gene match: 5. CDR1 and CDR2 (germline): KGHSH, LQKENI. CDR3 nucleotides: TGTGCCAGCTCACCGAGAGACAGGGGGGACACCGGGGAGCTGTTTTTT. As protein: CASSPRDRGDTGELFF.

The chain links TRBV5-1 to TRBJ1-5; D not resolved. The CDR3 is 15 residues long. Germline V gives CDR1 SGHRS, CDR2 YFSETQ. The V and J ends lost 4 bases and 7 bases respectively, with 18 bases between them. The CDR3 DNA reads as TGCGCCAGCAGCCCCTCAATTATGGGTGGCCAGCCCCAGCATTTT. Translating it yields CASSPSIMGGQPQHF.

The CDR3 region has the DNA TGTGCCAGCAGCTCGAGAGGGGAGACAGAAAAACTGTTTTTT. This encodes CASSSRGETEKLFF. The rearrangement joins TRBV7-9 to TRBJ1-4; tentative D call: TRBD1 (5 bases). Looked up from germline, CDR1 is SEHNR and CDR2 is FQNEAQ (reference sequence). The CDR3 is made up of 14 amino acids. V was cut by 4 bases and J by 8 bases, with 14 bases left in between. The full variable domain, its missing parts supplied by reference TRBV7-9 and TRBJ1-4, is DTGVSQNPRHKITKRGQNVTFRCDPISEHNRLYWYRQTLGQGPEFLTYFQNEAQLEKSRLLSDRFSAERPKGSFSTLEIQRTEQGDSAMYLCASSSRGETEKLFFGSGTQLSVL.

The chain employs TRBV5-1 and TRBJ2-3, with D unresolved. Trimming cost V 5 bases and J 5 bases, with 12 bases left between them. This CDR3 comprises 13 residues. Germline V gives CDR1 SGHRS, CDR2 YFSETQ. CDR3 nucleotide sequence: TGCGCCAGCAGTGAACTACGTGGAGATACGCAGTATTTT. Translating gives CASSELRGDTQYF. The full variable domain, rest sourced from reference TRBV5-1 and TRBJ2-3, is KAGVTQTPRYLIKTRGQQVTLSCSPISGHRSVSWYQQTPGQGLQFLFEYFSETQRNKGNFPGRFSGRQFSNSRSEMNVSTLELGDSALYLCASSELRGDTQYFGPGTRLTVL.

In its sample, this clonotype was seen many times. This chain connects TRBV12-3 or TRBV12-4 to TRBJ1-6; TRBD1 might be the D (5 bases). The CDR3 contains 13 residues. V shed 6 bases and J shed 10 bases, with 13 bases lying between them. CDR3 nucleotides: TGTGCCAGCAGGCGGGGAGGGGAATCACCCCTCCACTTT. It is translated as CASRRGGESPLHF.

The chain links TRBV5-4 to TRBJ2-4; 7 nucleotides line up with TRBD2. Trimming took 4 bases from V and 7 from J; bases not matched to a gene: 14. CDR1 SGHNT and CDR2 YYREEE come from the germline V gene (reference sequence). The CDR3 spans 16 residues. CDR3 bases: TGTGCCAGCAGCCCAGCGATGGGGACTACCGACAACATTCAGTACTTC. Its translation: CASSPAMGTTDNIQYF.

The V call is TRBV5-1, the J call TRBJ1-2; D remains ambiguous. Germline values: CDR1 SGHRS, CDR2 YFSETQ. Trimming removed 0 bases at V and 3 bases at J, with 6 bases between. The CDR3 loop spans 13 amino acids. CDR3 sequence reads: CASSLDADYGYTF. The CDR3 DNA sequence: TGCGCCAGCAGCTTGGATGCGGACTATGGCTACACCTTC.

A few counts support this clonotype. V usage is TRBV6-1 and J usage is TRBJ1-5; D remains unclear. In germline, CDR1 is MNHNS, CDR2 SASEGT. The CDR3 runs to 13 residues. Trimming took off 6 bases at V and 1 base at J, with 7 bases between the two ends. CDR3 DNA: TGTGCCAGCAGGGTAGACAGCAATCAGCCCCAGCATTTT. Protein sequence: CASRVDSNQPQHF.

This clonotype showed up just a few times. The chain links TRBV6-5 to TRBJ1-4; D is ambiguous. CDR1 is MNHEY, CDR2 SVGAGI, per germline. V lost 3 bases and J lost 8, with 4 bases in between. There are 11 residues in the CDR3. CDR3 amino acids: CASSYKEKLFF. The CDR3 nucleotides are TGTGCCAGCAGTTATAAGGAAAAACTGTTTTTT.

This clonotype was found a few times. J is TRBJ2-5 and V is TRBV25-1; no reliable D call. V shed 4 bases and J shed 4 bases, with 7 bases lying between them. CDR1 is MGHDK, CDR2 SYGVNS, per germline. The CDR3 is 12 residues long. The CDR3 region is CASSAPGETQYF. The CDR3, as DNA: TGTGCCAGCAGTGCCCCAGGAGAGACCCAGTACTTC.

The chain employs TRBV28 and TRBJ2-5; TRBD2 aligns across 9 bases. Germline loops: CDR1 MDHEN, CDR2 SYDVKM. With V trimmed by 4 bases and J by 5 bases, 8 bases remained unmatched. The CDR3 length is 15 residues. CDR3 sequence (DNA): TGTGCCAGCAGTTCGTCAGCCGGGACTAGCGAGACCCAGTACTTC. It encodes CASSSSAGTSETQYF.

This clonotype showed up just a few times. This sequence joins TRBV20-1 and TRBJ2-1; D not resolved. V was cut by 6 bases and J by 4 bases, with 16 bases left in between. The CDR3 runs 14 residues. Per the germline V gene, CDR1 is DFQATT and CDR2 is SNEGSKA (reference sequence). The CDR3 bases are TGCAGTGCCGTGGACGGAATCCGATACAATGAGCAGTTCTTC. This encodes CSAVDGIRYNEQFF.

The sample holds many counts of this clonotype. This chain joins TRBV7-2 and TRBJ2-4; D remains unclear. The CDR3 sequence is 17 residues long. Deletions cut 1 base from V and 0 bases from J, with 13 bases between. Germline lookup yields CDR1 SGHTA and CDR2 FQGNSA. The CDR3 DNA reads TGTGCCAGCAGCTTAGGCGGCCTTACCCTAGCCAAAAACATTCAGTACTTC. Encoded protein: CASSLGGLTLAKNIQYF.

This chain uses TRBV5-6 with TRBJ2-1, with D perhaps assigned TRBD1 or TRBD2 (5 bases each). Germline loops: CDR1 SGHDT, CDR2 YYEEEE. Deletions cut 3 bases from V and 12 bases from J, with 13 bases between. The CDR3 is 12 residues long. The CDR3 coding sequence is TGTGCCAGCAGCTGGGACCGCGACGGGCAGTTCTTC. Translated, it gives CASSWDRDGQFF. The full variable domain, completed using reference TRBV5-6 and TRBJ2-1, is DAGVTQSPTHLIKTRGQQVTLRCSPKSGHDTVSWYQQALGQGPQFIFQYYEEEERQRGNFPDRFSGHQFPNYSSELNVNALLLGDSALYLCASSWDRDGQFFGPGTRLTVL.

The chain uses TRBV5-6 and TRBJ2-1, with no clear D. Trimming took 3 bases from V and 1 from J, leaving 14 bases between them. The germline V gene has CDR1 SGHDT and CDR2 YYEEEE. The CDR3 runs to 16 residues. CDR3 DNA: TGTGCCAGCAGCTGGATCGACCGTGGGTCCTACAATGAGCAGTTCTTC. Protein product: CASSWIDRGSYNEQFF.

This clonotype has more than one count but fewer than ten. CDR3 coding DNA: TGTGCCAGCGGTGACAGGCCCTACGAGCAGTACTTC. This sequence encodes CASGDRPYEQYF. This chain uses TRBV6-6 with TRBJ2-7; the D gene is possibly TRBD1 (6 bases). Per germline, CDR1 MNHNY and CDR2 SVGAGI (reference sequence). The CDR3 extends over 12 amino acids. Between the trimmed V and J ends, which lost 8 bases and 2 bases, there was a span of 10 bases.

This clonotype was seen many times. The rearrangement joins TRBV29-1 to TRBJ2-3, with 8 positions matching TRBD2. CDR1 and CDR2 (germline): SQVTM, ANQGSEA. Trimming removed 3 bases from V and 5 bases from J; junction bases left unmatched: 4. The CDR3 is 13 residues long. CDR3 protein: CSVDRLAGDTQYF. DNA for the CDR3: TGCAGCGTTGATCGGCTAGCGGGAGATACGCAGTATTTT.

This clonotype has a handful of counts. The V and J genes are TRBV5-6 and TRBJ2-5, with 8 bases aligning to TRBD1. The length of the CDR3 is 18 residues. V lost 4 bases to trimming and J lost 0 bases; unmatched junction nucleotides: 14. Germline V gene lookup returns CDR1 SGHDT and CDR2 YYEEEE. The CDR3 DNA follows: TGTGCCAGCAGCGATCCCGTCGGGACAGGACGGTACCAAGAGACCCAGTACTTC. This translates into CASSDPVGTGRYQETQYF.

The chain combines TRBV18 with TRBJ1-1; 7 bases align to TRBD1. Trimming cost V 5 bases and J 1 base; bases outside gene matches: 7. The CDR3 runs to 15 residues. Germline loops: CDR1 KGHSH, CDR2 LQKENI. Written as DNA, the CDR3 is TGTGCCAGCTCATACGAGGGACAGTGGAACACTGAAGCTTTCTTT. Translating gives CASSYEGQWNTEAFF.

The CDR3 sequence: CASSLGTGATFLNEQFF. For the CDR3, the DNA is TGTGCCAGCAGTTTAGGGACAGGGGCCACCTTTTTGAATGAGCAGTTCTTC. The chain employs TRBV27 and TRBJ2-1; TRBD1 aligns across 10 bases. The V segment lost 2 bases and the J segment 7 bases; nucleotides outside the gene matches: 11. CDR3 length equals 17 residues. Per germline, CDR1 MNHEY and CDR2 SMNVEV (reference sequence).

This chain joins TRBV11-2 and TRBJ2-3; D gene uncertain. Trimming stripped 0 bases from V and 0 bases from J, with 7 bases between. This CDR3 region has 15 residues. Germline V gene sequence: CDR1 SGHAT, CDR2 FQNNGV. The CDR3 protein is CASSLDHVSTDTQYF. The CDR3 DNA reads TGTGCCAGCAGCTTAGATCACGTAAGCACAGATACGCAGTATTTT.

The J gene is TRBJ2-1, the V gene TRBV7-3; 9 bases align to TRBD2. This CDR3 is built from 16 residues. The germline gives CDR1 SGHTA, CDR2 FQGTGA. With V trimmed by 1 base and J by 8 bases, 9 bases remained unmatched. The CDR3 region has the DNA TGTGCCAGCAGCTTAATGAGCGGGAGGACTGGGGATGAGCAGTTCTTC. Translation: CASSLMSGRTGDEQFF.

CDR3 in DNA: TGTGCCAGCATGTCAGGGGGAACTGGGGCCAACGTCCTGACTTTC. This codes for CASMSGGTGANVLTF. The chain couples TRBV6-1 to TRBJ2-6, with TRBD1 identical over 7 bases. The J segment lost 2 bases and the V segment lost 7 bases, leaving 5 bases of the junction unmatched. Germline V CDR1 and CDR2: MNHNS, SASEGT. CDR3 length: 15 amino acids.

The gene calls are TRBV7-3 and TRBJ2-2; tentative D call: TRBD1 (6 bases). The V end was cut by 3 bases, the J end by 2 bases, with 10 bases between. Germline assignment: CDR1 SGHTA and CDR2 FQGTGA. The CDR3 runs 15 residues. The CDR3 coding sequence is TGTGCCAGCAGCTTGGGGACACCAAACACCGGGGAGCTGTTTTTT. Protein: CASSLGTPNTGELFF.

There are a few counts of this clonotype. This sequence joins TRBV5-1 and TRBJ2-3; tentative D call: TRBD1 (6 bases). The CDR3 totals 16 residues. V was trimmed by 4 bases and J by 4 bases, leaving 19 bases between them. Germline V gives CDR1 SGHRS, CDR2 YFSETQ. This chain's CDR3 is CASSPLGRGKADTQYF. CDR3 in DNA: TGCGCCAGCAGCCCCCTCGGCAGGGGTAAAGCAGATACGCAGTATTTT.

About this clonotype itself: This may be a read error, as it is one base from a much larger clone. The chain employs TRBV20-1 and TRBJ2-3; TRBD2 agrees at 7 bases. Germline V gives CDR1 DFQATT, CDR2 SNEGSKA (reference sequence). The CDR3 contains 15 residues. V lost 6 bases, J lost 1 base, and 10 bases stayed unmatched. CDR3 nucleotides: TGCAGTGCCGCGGGGGACCTAAGTGGCACAGATACGCAGTATTTT. This gives the protein CSAAGDLSGTDTQYF.